The T cell receptor (beta chain) under discussion was sequenced for a study of response to subunit inactivated influenza vaccine (dated by TCRdb to the late 2010s). Broadly, across the study: Deep quantitative profiling of the T cell receptor repertoire was used in the study to follow responses to a trivalent subunit inactivated influenza vaccine. Summary of the overall study and its limitations: It was suggested by the authors that each seasonal influenza vaccination may recruit only a limited number of new T cells.

At the junction V is shortened by 4 bases and J by 0 bases; bases outside the gene matches: 8. The CDR1 and CDR2 encoded by the germline V gene (reference sequence) are DFQATT and SNEGSKA. The CDR3 numbers 17 residues from cysteine through phenylalanine. The read is trimmed to its CDR3 DNA, 51 bases read in frame from base 1. On this clonotype: Its antigen is still unknown. Qualities for individual bases were not recorded, and no much larger clone is one base off.

Library preparation employed RT-PCR. TCRdb records Illumina HiSeq 2500 as the sequencer. The raw public data were reprocessed by TCRdb itself: fastp quality trimming at Q25, MiXCR clonotype calling, in-frame beta chains only. Records with the same CDR3 protein are collapsed into one entry carrying the most frequent genes and DNA. Within this sample are about 540,000 distinct CDR3 sequences, with around a quarter of them counted one time only. About 3% of the sample is taken by the ten largest. These same data were also listed under a study on T cells expressing NK-cell markers. The second source states: 5'RACE template switching, by which a universal primer site and unique molecular identifiers were added, was used to make TCR beta cDNA libraries. In sorted CD3+CD56+NKG2C+, CD3+CD56+NKG2C- and CD3+CD56-NKG2C+ T-cell subsets from 8 or 9 donors, TCR beta-chain repertoires were profiled. Among the eight sequenced donors, only one was HCMV-seronegative, while the other seven were HCMV-seropositive. To restrict sorting to alphabetaTCR-expressing T cells, an anti-gammadeltaTCR antibody was added in several experiments. In roughly 6 donors, the dominant CD3+CD56+NKG2C+ clonotypes were found to rank among the top 10 CD8+ clonotypes and to make up about 1.0-8% of CD8+ T cells. Those dominant clonotypes were again the most abundant among CD3+CD56-NKG2C+ cells in a few donors, at roughly 25-65%. It remained unclear whether the expanded NKG2C-expressing T cell clones were specific for HCMV antigens. Randomly selected healthy volunteers, three men and five women, were used as the eight sequenced donors. A commercial ELISA kit detecting HCMV-specific IgG in serum was used to determine HCMV serostatus. Ficoll density gradient centrifugation was used to isolate peripheral blood mononuclear cells from blood. Magnetic immunoseparation with Miltenyi isolation kits was used to isolate CD4+ and CD8+ T cells from PBMC. Synthesis of cDNA was primed from the TCR beta constant segment and was followed by two consecutive PCR amplification steps. Sequencing of the libraries produced 2 x 150 bp reads on Illumina HiSeq 2000/2500, MiSeq or NextSeq. MIGEC was used to demultiplex reads and group reads by UMI, and MiTCR was used to assemble and quantify clonotypes. To remove erroneous sequences, TCR cDNA sequences were retained only when supported by two or more reads. The tcR package was used for downstream repertoire analysis, with clonotypes matched between fractions based on CDR3 nucleotide sequence plus V segment. Antigen specificity was annotated against VDJdb with VDJmatch, allowing one amino acid substitution in CDR3.

Here the sequenced sample was CD4+ T cells sorted from PBMCs, taken about 11 days after vaccination. The chain uses TRBV20-1 and TRBJ2-6; 8 bases in the middle match TRBD1. This receptor was obtained from a man aged 45 to 65 who received an inactivated influenza vaccine. Donor details come from another sample of the same person, matched by shared clones. The DNA reads TGCAGTGCTATCATACTGGACAGGGTCTCTGGGGCCAACGTCCTGACTTTC. It specifies CSAIILDRVSGANVLTF.